What follows are 14 T cell receptor beta chains derived from one specimen sequenced in a study of blood T cell repertoires in COVID-19. TCRdb keeps only in-frame clones here, not all; method: immunoSEQ multiplex PCR. The sample has just over 250,000 clones, more than 75% seen once. Source material: peripheral blood. These receptors all come from a woman aged 50 to 60 with acute or convalescent COVID-19.

The rearrangement joins TRBV9 to TRBJ2-2; D might be TRBD2 (6 bases). With 4 bases removed from V and 2 bases from J, the gap between germline ends came to 15 bases. The CDR3 consists of 16 residues. Germline V gene sequence: CDR1 SGDLS, CDR2 YYNGEE. This CDR3 is CASSLRVGGNTGELFF. The CDR3 DNA is TGTGCCAGCAGCCTCAGGGTGGGAGGAAACACCGGGGAGCTGTTTTTT. Variable domain in full (rest from reference TRBV9 and TRBJ2-2): DSGVTQTPKHLITATGQRVTLRCSPRSGDLSVYWYQQSLDQGLQFLIQYYNGEERAKGNILERFSAQQFPDLHSELNLSSLELGDSALYFCASSLRVGGNTGELFFGEGSRLTVL.

The chain is built from TRBV7-3 and TRBJ2-3; no definite D call. This CDR3 comprises 12 residues. The germline gives CDR1 SGHTA, CDR2 FQGTGA. V lost 6 bases and J lost 5, with 9 bases in between. CDR3 bases: TGTGCCAGCAGGCTTACCGGAGATACGCAGTATTTT. Amino acid sequence: CASRLTGDTQYF.

The chain carries TRBV9 and TRBJ2-1; TRBD1 aligns across 7 bases. Germline CDR1 reads SGDLS; CDR2 reads YYNGEE. Trimming at V came to 2 bases and at J to 5 bases, leaving 10 bases not matched to a gene. This CDR3 has 16 amino acids. The CDR3 is CASSVATGVYDNEQFF. The CDR3, as DNA: TGTGCCAGCAGCGTGGCAACAGGGGTATACGACAATGAGCAGTTCTTC. Drawing the rest from reference TRBV9 and TRBJ2-1, the complete variable domain is DSGVTQTPKHLITATGQRVTLRCSPRSGDLSVYWYQQSLDQGLQFLIQYYNGEERAKGNILERFSAQQFPDLHSELNLSSLELGDSALYFCASSVATGVYDNEQFFGPGTRLTVL.

The V call is TRBV7-9, the J call TRBJ1-1, with D unclear. CDR1 and CDR2 (germline): SEHNR, FQNEAQ (reference sequence). The CDR3 spans 11 residues. V shed 10 bases and J shed 6 bases, with 12 bases lying between them. CDR3 loop: CATATSPEAFF. The CDR3 region has the DNA TGTGCCACCGCCACGAGCCCTGAAGCTTTCTTT.

V usage is TRBV28 and J usage is TRBJ1-1; D perhaps matches TRBD1 (6 bases). The CDR3 is 14 amino acids. The ends were cut back, 1 base at V and 6 bases at J, with 12 bases in the middle. Germline V gene lookup returns CDR1 MDHEN and CDR2 SYDVKM. In DNA, the CDR3 is TGTGCCAGCAGTTTATCGGGACAACTTGCTGAAGCTTTCTTT. Translating it yields CASSLSGQLAEAFF.

The chain carries TRBV9 and TRBJ2-1, with D tentatively TRBD1 (5 bases). Germline CDR1 SGDLS, CDR2 YYNGEE. This CDR3 is 17 amino acids long. Trimming took off 0 bases at V and 1 base at J, with 14 bases between the two ends. For the CDR3, the DNA is TGTGCCAGCAGCGTAGTTGCGTCAGGGCGGTCCTACAATGAGCAGTTCTTC. It yields the protein CASSVVASGRSYNEQFF.

This chain joins TRBV24-1 and TRBJ2-1; maybe TRBD1 (5 bases). V lost 6 bases and J lost 7, with 24 bases in between. The CDR3 totals 17 residues. Germline V gene lookup returns CDR1 KGHDR and CDR2 SFDVKD. The CDR3 loop reads CATSTTLGRQGKNEQFF. In DNA, the CDR3 is TGTGCCACCAGTACGACGTTGGGGCGGCAGGGTAAAAATGAGCAGTTCTTC.

V is TRBV2 and J is TRBJ2-4, with D uncertain. Between the trimmed V and J ends, which lost 0 bases and 0 bases, there was a span of 12 bases. Germline values: CDR1 SNHLY, CDR2 FYNNEI. The CDR3 is made up of 17 amino acids. The CDR3 nucleotides are TGTGCCAGCAGTGAAGCGCGGCATAGACTAGCCAAAAACATTCAGTACTTC. Encoded protein: CASSEARHRLAKNIQYF.

In its sample, this clone was seen once. The chain combines TRBV5-5 with TRBJ1-2; 8 bases align to TRBD1. The length of the CDR3 is 14 residues. Germline V CDR1 and CDR2: SGHKS, YYEKEE (reference sequence). Trimming took 2 bases from V and 2 from J; bases not matched to a gene: 2. The CDR3 loop reads CASSFAGGNYGYTF. In DNA, the CDR3 is TGTGCCAGCAGCTTTGCAGGGGGCAACTATGGCTACACCTTC.

The rearrangement uses TRBV9 and TRBJ2-1; perhaps TRBD2 as D (6 bases). In germline, CDR1 is SGDLS, CDR2 YYNGEE. V lost 0 bases and J 7 bases, leaving 14 bases between the germline ends. This CDR3 spans 15 amino acids. CDR3 DNA sequence: TGTGCCAGCAGCGTAGGGGGAGGATCCTGGAATGAGCAGTTCTTC. Translating it yields CASSVGGGSWNEQFF.

The chain recombines TRBV7-9 with TRBJ2-7; TRBD2 might be the D (6 bases). In germline, CDR1 is SEHNR, CDR2 FQNEAQ (reference sequence). With 5 bases removed from V and 5 bases from J, the gap between germline ends came to 10 bases. The CDR3 sequence is 12 residues long. CDR3 residues: CASSRDFNEQYF. The DNA for the CDR3 is TGTGCCAGCAGCAGGGACTTTAACGAGCAGTACTTC.

The rearrangement links TRBV13 to TRBJ1-5, with D maybe TRBD1 (6 bases). Germline-derived CDR1 and CDR2 are PRHDT and FYEKMQ (reference sequence). Deletions cut 5 bases from V and 2 bases from J, with 10 bases between. The CDR3 has 14 residues. CDR3 protein: CASSTRTGNQPQHF. The CDR3 DNA reads TGTGCCAGCAGCACCCGGACAGGCAATCAGCCCCAGCATTTT. Full variable domain (rest looked up from reference TRBV13 and TRBJ1-5): AAGVIQSPRHLIKEKRETATLKCYPIPRHDTVYWYQQGPGQDPQFLISFYEKMQSDKGSIPDRFSAQQFSDYHSELNMSSLELGDSALYFCASSTRTGNQPQHFGDGTRLSIL.

The chain has TRBV2 and TRBJ2-3, with 12 bases matching TRBD2. Germline trimming cut 4 bases from V and 6 bases from J; bases unmatched to any gene: 2. Germline CDR1 and CDR2: SNHLY and FYNNEI. The CDR3 covers 14 residues. The DNA of the CDR3 is TGTGCCAGCAGTGCAACTAGCGGGAGGGATACGCAGTATTTT. This codes for CASSATSGRDTQYF.

In this sample, this clone turned up once. This CDR3 reads CASSLTDKLFF. In DNA, the CDR3 is TGTGCCAGCAGCTTGACAGATAAACTGTTTTTT. The chain employs TRBV7-6 and TRBJ1-4; D may be TRBD1 (5 bases). Germline CDR1 reads SGHVS; CDR2 reads FNYEAQ. V dropped 3 bases and J dropped 11 bases, with 7 bases sitting between them. There are 11 residues in the CDR3.